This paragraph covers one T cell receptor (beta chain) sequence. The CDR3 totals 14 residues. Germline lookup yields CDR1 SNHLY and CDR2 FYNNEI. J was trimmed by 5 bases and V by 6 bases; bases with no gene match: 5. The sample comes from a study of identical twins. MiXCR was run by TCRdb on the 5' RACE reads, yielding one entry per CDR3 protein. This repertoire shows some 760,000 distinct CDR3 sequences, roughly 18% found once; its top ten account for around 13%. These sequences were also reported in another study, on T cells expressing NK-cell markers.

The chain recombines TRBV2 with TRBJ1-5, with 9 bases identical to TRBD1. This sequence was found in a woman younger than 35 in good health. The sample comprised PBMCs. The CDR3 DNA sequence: TGTGCCAGCAGACCAACAGGGGGCTATCAGCCCCAGCATTTT. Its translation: CASRPTGGYQPQHF.